A single sample is the source of the 9 T cell receptor beta chains below, sequenced in a study of vaccination and CD4 T cells after COVID-19. These TCRs' antigens remain unknown. This sample's treatment: roughly ten-day PBMC culture with coronavirus spike peptide pools or control peptides (ViraFEST assay). Sequencing of the DNA from cultured CD4+ T cells was carried out with the Oncomine TCR Beta short-read assay. TCRdb itself ran the PCR reads through MiXCR, one entry per CDR3 protein. The sample has about 13,000 distinct CDR3 sequences; roughly 41% are singletons. This sample comprised CD4+ T cells from blood, cultured in vitro, obtained before SARS-CoV-2 vaccination. These receptors all come from a human donor who had recovered from COVID-19.

This clonotype came up a few times. The chain combines TRBV6-1 with TRBJ1-1; TRBD1 might be the D (5 bases). Germline V gene lookup returns CDR1 MNHNS and CDR2 SASEGT. The CDR3 is 13 amino acids. The ends were cut back, 6 bases at V and 4 bases at J, with 12 bases in the middle. The CDR3 reads CASRDPGGTEAFF. The CDR3 coding sequence is TGTGCCAGCAGGGACCCGGGGGGCACTGAAGCTTTCTTT.

In this sample, this clonotype turned up a few times. The V and J genes are TRBV7-2 and TRBJ2-5; no reliable D call. This CDR3 is built from 11 residues. The germline CDR1 and CDR2 sequences are SGHTA and FQGNSA. V lost 2 bases, J lost 11 bases, and 9 bases lay in between. Here the CDR3 reads CASSLIVTQYF. CDR3 DNA sequence: TGTGCCAGCAGCTTAATAGTTACTCAGTACTTC.

This rearrangement joins TRBV7-9 to TRBJ1-1, with TRBD1 matching over 10 bases. From germline, CDR1 is SEHNR and CDR2 FQNEAQ (reference sequence). The CDR3 is 16 residues long. The V gene end was trimmed by 5 bases and the J gene end by 4 bases; junction bases not matched to a gene: 10. CDR3 DNA: TGTGCCAGCAGCCCCCCGGGACAGGGGTGGATCACTGAAGCTTTCTTT. It yields the protein CASSPPGQGWITEAFF. The full variable domain, rest sourced from reference TRBV7-9 and TRBJ1-1, is DTGVSQNPRHKITKRGQNVTFRCDPISEHNRLYWYRQTLGQGPEFLTYFQNEAQLEKSRLLSDRFSAERPKGSFSTLEIQRTEQGDSAMYLCASSPPGQGWITEAFFGQGTRLTVV.

This CDR3 reads CSVQGSYGYTF. Written as DNA, the CDR3 is TGCAGCGTACAGGGCAGCTATGGCTACACCTTC. The chain joins TRBV29-1 to TRBJ1-2; D perhaps matches TRBD1 (6 bases). Trimming took off 6 bases at V and 4 bases at J, with 9 bases between the two ends. The CDR3 is 11 amino acids. Looked up from germline, CDR1 is SQVTM and CDR2 is ANQGSEA.

The CDR3 is CASRTTGQGVGAFF. CDR3 nucleotide sequence: TGTGCCAGCAGGACCACGGGACAGGGGGTAGGGGCTTTCTTT. This chain joins TRBV12-3 or TRBV12-4 and TRBJ1-1; 11 bases fit TRBD1. The V gene end was trimmed by 6 bases and the J gene end by 11 bases; junction bases not matched to a gene: 11. The CDR3 covers 14 residues.

V and J are TRBV12-3 or TRBV12-4 and TRBJ1-5; TRBD1 might be the D (5 bases). Trimming left V 5 bases short and J 11 bases short, with 19 bases between. The CDR3 has 14 amino acids. The CDR3 region has the DNA TGTGCCAGCAGTCCGACGGGACTGACCCTGGCCCAGCATTTT. Protein: CASSPTGLTLAQHF.

The J gene is TRBJ1-2, the V gene TRBV6-1, with TRBD1 identical over 12 bases. The germline V gene encodes CDR1 MNHNS and CDR2 SASEGT. Trimming removed 7 bases from V and 6 bases from J; junction bases left unmatched: 15. CDR3 length: 17 amino acids. As DNA, the CDR3 is TGTGCCAGCAACCCGACGCCGGGACAGGGGGCGGTGAATGGCTACACCTTC. Translation: CASNPTPGQGAVNGYTF.

The J gene is TRBJ1-3, the V gene TRBV7-2; D not certain. The CDR3 extends over 15 amino acids. Looked up from germline, CDR1 is SGHTA and CDR2 is FQGNSA. With 4 bases removed from V and 3 bases from J, the gap between germline ends came to 13 bases. CDR3 amino acids: CASSSSRGGGNTIYF. CDR3 nucleotides: TGTGCCAGCAGCTCGTCACGGGGAGGTGGAAACACCATATATTTT. The whole variable domain, filled in from reference TRBV7-2 and TRBJ1-3, reads GAGVSQSPSNKVTEKGKDVELRCDPISGHTALYWYRQSLGQGLEFLIYFQGNSAPDKSGLPSDRFSAERTGGSVSTLTIQRTQQEDSAVYLCASSSSRGGGNTIYFGEGSWLTVV.

The gene calls are TRBV20-1 and TRBJ2-2; 7 bases match TRBD1. The CDR3 spans 16 residues. The J segment lost 1 base and the V segment lost 5 bases, leaving 10 bases of the junction unmatched. Germline-derived CDR1 and CDR2 are DFQATT and SNEGSKA (reference sequence). CDR3 bases: TGCAGTGCTGCGGACAGGAAGGGAAGGAACACCGGGGAGCTGTTTTTT. This translates into CSAADRKGRNTGELFF.